Listed below are T cell receptor beta chains from one sample, sequenced in a study of quantifying T cell responses using KT2 cells. TCRdb fed the UMI-ligation and nested PCR reads into MiXCR, producing one record per CDR3 protein. Of roughly 51,000 distinct CDR3 sequences in the sample, 9% to 15% are singletons; the top ten hold roughly 9%. The sample was PBMCs spiked with cells of the T cell clone KT2. Source of these receptors: a human donor. The CDR3 runs from the conserved cysteine through the conserved F or W. Each record gives: clone size, J gene, CDR3 length, V gene, D gene, CDR3 protein, CDR3 DNA. A D gene is named only where the DNA matches it firmly. Clone size appears in some rows only: once, few, many, or a class for an expanded clone.

abundance: few; j_gene: TRBJ2-7; len: 18; v_gene: TRBV12-3/TRBV12-4; d_gene: TRBD2; CDR3aa: CASSPTGLAGGGSYEQYF; CDR3nt: TGTGCCAGCAGTCCTACGGGACTAGCGGGAGGGGGGTCCTACGAGCAGTACTTC
abundance: NA; j_gene: TRBJ1-1; len: 14; v_gene: TRBV5-6; d_gene: NA; CDR3aa: CASSSQGQGIEAFF; CDR3nt: TGTGCCAGCAGCTCCCAAGGGCAGGGCATTGAAGCTTTCTTT
abundance: NA; j_gene: TRBJ1-2; len: 14; v_gene: TRBV20-1; d_gene: TRBD1; CDR3aa: CSVAAGQGGYGYTF; CDR3nt: TGCAGTGTCGCGGCGGGACAGGGGGGCTATGGCTACACCTTC
abundance: few; j_gene: TRBJ1-5; len: 13; v_gene: TRBV21-1; d_gene: NA; CDR3aa: CASSRALNQPQHF; CDR3nt: TGTGCCAGCAGCAGGGCCCTCAATCAGCCCCAGCATTTT
abundance: few; j_gene: TRBJ1-2; len: 14; v_gene: TRBV7-9; d_gene: NA; CDR3aa: CASSITGIGYGYTF; CDR3nt: TGTGCCAGCAGCATTACAGGGATCGGGTATGGCTACACCTTC
abundance: many; j_gene: TRBJ1-1; len: 14; v_gene: TRBV29-1; d_gene: NA; CDR3aa: CSVSGQPGGTEAFF; CDR3nt: TGCAGCGTAAGCGGACAGCCCGGGGGGACTGAAGCTTTCTTT
abundance: NA; j_gene: TRBJ1-3; len: 11; v_gene: TRBV6-2/TRBV6-3; d_gene: NA; CDR3aa: CASRDGNTIYF; CDR3nt: TGTGCCAGCAGGGATGGAAACACCATATATTTT
abundance: many; j_gene: TRBJ1-6; len: 15; v_gene: TRBV6-4; d_gene: NA; CDR3aa: CASSAGAGSDSPLHF; CDR3nt: TGTGCCAGCAGTGCCGGCGCGGGCTCAGACTCACCCCTCCACTTT
abundance: few; j_gene: TRBJ2-3; len: 13; v_gene: TRBV20-1; d_gene: NA; CDR3aa: CSAREYFTDTQYF; CDR3nt: TGCAGTGCTAGAGAGTACTTCACAGATACGCAGTATTTT
abundance: few; j_gene: TRBJ2-2; len: 12; v_gene: TRBV6-5; d_gene: NA; CDR3aa: CASSPGSRVLFF; CDR3nt: TGTGCCAGCAGTCCGGGGTCTAGGGTGCTGTTTTTT
abundance: NA; j_gene: TRBJ1-1; len: 13; v_gene: TRBV6-2/TRBV6-3; d_gene: NA; CDR3aa: CASSYGLETEAFF; CDR3nt: TGTGCCAGCAGTTACGGGTTGGAGACTGAAGCTTTCTTT
abundance: NA; j_gene: TRBJ2-1; len: 15; v_gene: TRBV6-2/TRBV6-3; d_gene: NA; CDR3aa: CASSSRGLDADEQFF; CDR3nt: TGTGCCAGCAGTTCCCGAGGACTGGATGCCGATGAGCAGTTCTTC
abundance: NA; j_gene: TRBJ2-6; len: 14; v_gene: TRBV6-6; d_gene: NA; CDR3aa: CASSYSMGANVLTF; CDR3nt: TGTGCCAGCAGTTACTCGATGGGGGCCAACGTCCTGACTTTC
abundance: many; j_gene: TRBJ2-1; len: 13; v_gene: TRBV11-1; d_gene: NA; CDR3aa: CASSLGPYNEQFF; CDR3nt: TGTGCCAGCAGCTTAGGTCCCTACAATGAGCAGTTCTTC
abundance: NA; j_gene: TRBJ1-1; len: 16; v_gene: TRBV5-1; d_gene: NA; CDR3aa: CASSLSESNPNTEAFF; CDR3nt: TGCGCCAGCAGCTTGTCCGAAAGCAACCCGAACACTGAAGCTTTCTTT
abundance: NA; j_gene: TRBJ1-2; len: 14; v_gene: TRBV6-5; d_gene: TRBD1; CDR3aa: CASSYTGTGGGYTF; CDR3nt: TGTGCCAGCAGTTACACCGGGACAGGTGGTGGCTACACCTTC
abundance: NA; j_gene: TRBJ2-7; len: 15; v_gene: TRBV28; d_gene: TRBD2; CDR3aa: CASSLRGSGNYEQYF; CDR3nt: TGTGCCAGCAGTCTCCGAGGTAGCGGGAACTACGAGCAGTACTTC
abundance: few; j_gene: TRBJ1-1; len: 13; v_gene: TRBV20-1; d_gene: NA; CDR3aa: CSAADSVHTEAFF; CDR3nt: TGCAGTGCTGCGGACAGCGTTCACACTGAAGCTTTCTTT
abundance: few; j_gene: TRBJ2-5; len: 13; v_gene: TRBV7-8; d_gene: NA; CDR3aa: CASSLLGAETQYF; CDR3nt: TGTGCCAGCAGCTTACTGGGCGCGGAGACCCAGTACTTC
abundance: few; j_gene: TRBJ2-7; len: 17; v_gene: TRBV20-1; d_gene: TRBD2; CDR3aa: CSARGGGGLAEMWEQYF; CDR3nt: TGCAGTGCTAGAGGAGGGGGGGGACTAGCGGAAATGTGGGAGCAGTACTTC
abundance: many; j_gene: TRBJ2-2; len: 17; v_gene: TRBV6-6; d_gene: TRBD2; CDR3aa: CASSYPSAGGNTGELFF; CDR3nt: TGTGCCAGCAGTTACCCCTCAGCGGGAGGGAACACCGGGGAGCTGTTTTTT
abundance: many; j_gene: TRBJ2-2; len: 16; v_gene: TRBV20-1; d_gene: NA; CDR3aa: CSARQEQGGDTGELFF; CDR3nt: TGCAGTGCTAGACAAGAACAGGGTGGCGACACCGGGGAGCTGTTTTTT
abundance: few; j_gene: TRBJ2-3; len: 14; v_gene: TRBV5-1; d_gene: NA; CDR3aa: CASSLGDRTDTQYF; CDR3nt: TGCGCCAGCAGCCTTGGCGACCGAACAGATACGCAGTATTTT
abundance: NA; j_gene: TRBJ2-3; len: 16; v_gene: TRBV21-1; d_gene: NA; CDR3aa: CASSNRGGALTDTQYF; CDR3nt: TGTGCCAGCAGCAACCGGGGGGGGGCCCTCACAGATACGCAGTATTTT
abundance: NA; j_gene: TRBJ2-1; len: 14; v_gene: TRBV24-1; d_gene: NA; CDR3aa: CATSEGGAYNEQFF; CDR3nt: TGTGCCACCAGTGAAGGGGGAGCCTACAATGAGCAGTTCTTC
abundance: NA; j_gene: TRBJ2-3; len: 14; v_gene: TRBV7-3; d_gene: NA; CDR3aa: CASSLIPSTDTQYF; CDR3nt: TGTGCCAGCAGCTTAATCCCTAGCACAGATACGCAGTATTTT
abundance: few; j_gene: TRBJ2-3; len: 17; v_gene: TRBV3-1; d_gene: TRBD2; CDR3aa: CASSYGLAVTSTDTQYF; CDR3nt: TGTGCCAGCAGCTATGGACTAGCGGTAACTAGCACAGATACGCAGTATTTT
abundance: many; j_gene: TRBJ2-3; len: 14; v_gene: TRBV18; d_gene: NA; CDR3aa: CASSSEQITDTQYF; CDR3nt: TGTGCCAGCTCCTCGGAACAGATCACAGATACGCAGTATTTT
abundance: few; j_gene: TRBJ2-3; len: 18; v_gene: TRBV7-8; d_gene: TRBD2; CDR3aa: CASSLRASSGISTDTQYF; CDR3nt: TGTGCCAGCAGCTTGAGGGCTTCTAGCGGGATAAGCACAGATACGCAGTATTTT
abundance: many; j_gene: TRBJ2-1; len: 14; v_gene: TRBV7-2; d_gene: NA; CDR3aa: CASSSYSKGNEQFF; CDR3nt: TGTGCCAGCAGCTCCTACTCAAAGGGCAATGAGCAGTTCTTC
abundance: NA; j_gene: TRBJ1-4; len: 15; v_gene: TRBV2; d_gene: TRBD1; CDR3aa: CASSEGTGVNEKLFF; CDR3nt: TGTGCCAGCAGTGAAGGGACAGGAGTTAATGAAAAACTGTTTTTT
abundance: many; j_gene: TRBJ2-7; len: 14; v_gene: TRBV5-6; d_gene: NA; CDR3aa: CASSFPTGTYEQYF; CDR3nt: TGTGCCAGCAGCTTTCCAACAGGGACCTACGAGCAGTACTTC
abundance: NA; j_gene: TRBJ2-7; len: 13; v_gene: TRBV6-1; d_gene: NA; CDR3aa: CASSEEERNEQYF; CDR3nt: TGTGCCAGCAGTGAAGAGGAGCGCAACGAGCAGTACTTC
abundance: NA; j_gene: TRBJ2-5; len: 16; v_gene: TRBV27; d_gene: NA; CDR3aa: CASSLFWGMREETQYF; CDR3nt: TGTGCCAGCAGCCTATTTTGGGGTATGAGGGAAGAGACCCAGTACTTC
abundance: few; j_gene: TRBJ2-7; len: 14; v_gene: TRBV2; d_gene: NA; CDR3aa: CASSVRDPLYEQYF; CDR3nt: TGTGCCAGCAGTGTCCGGGACCCCCTTTACGAGCAGTACTTC
abundance: NA; j_gene: TRBJ2-7; len: 13; v_gene: TRBV9; d_gene: NA; CDR3aa: CASSVKPNYEQYF; CDR3nt: TGTGCCAGCAGCGTGAAACCAAACTACGAGCAGTACTTC
abundance: medium-sized; j_gene: TRBJ2-3; len: 14; v_gene: TRBV25-1; d_gene: TRBD2; CDR3aa: CASMGRVGTDTQYF; CDR3nt: TGTGCCAGCATGGGGAGGGTAGGCACAGATACGCAGTATTTT
abundance: NA; j_gene: TRBJ2-7; len: 14; v_gene: TRBV7-9; d_gene: NA; CDR3aa: CASSLARAAAEQYF; CDR3nt: TGTGCCAGCAGCTTAGCGAGGGCGGCCGCCGAGCAGTACTTC
abundance: NA; j_gene: TRBJ2-3; len: 18; v_gene: TRBV7-9; d_gene: TRBD1; CDR3aa: CASSSTGQGALLTDTQYF; CDR3nt: TGTGCCAGCAGCTCAACGGGACAGGGGGCGCTTCTCACAGATACGCAGTATTTT
abundance: many; j_gene: TRBJ2-7; len: 15; v_gene: TRBV2; d_gene: NA; CDR3aa: CASSESVQGSYEQYF; CDR3nt: TGTGCCAGCAGTGAATCGGTCCAGGGGTCCTACGAGCAGTACTTC
abundance: NA; j_gene: TRBJ2-3; len: 15; v_gene: TRBV30; d_gene: NA; CDR3aa: CAWSAGAISTDTQYF; CDR3nt: TGTGCCTGGAGTGCGGGGGCGATAAGCACAGATACGCAGTATTTT
abundance: many; j_gene: TRBJ2-1; len: 16; v_gene: TRBV6-5; d_gene: TRBD2; CDR3aa: CASSYSGGGSYNEQFF; CDR3nt: TGTGCCAGCAGTTACTCAGGCGGGGGCTCCTACAATGAGCAGTTCTTC
abundance: few; j_gene: TRBJ2-3; len: 17; v_gene: TRBV9; d_gene: TRBD2; CDR3aa: CASSPQTGLAGGHAQYF; CDR3nt: TGTGCCAGCAGCCCCCAAACGGGACTAGCGGGGGGGCACGCGCAGTATTTT
abundance: NA; j_gene: TRBJ1-4; len: 15; v_gene: TRBV5-1; d_gene: NA; CDR3aa: CASSPLDSDGEKLFF; CDR3nt: TGCGCCAGCAGCCCTCTCGACTCGGATGGTGAAAAACTGTTTTTT
abundance: NA; j_gene: TRBJ2-7; len: 13; v_gene: TRBV2; d_gene: NA; CDR3aa: CASSDRQGYEQYF; CDR3nt: TGTGCCAGCAGTGACCGCCAGGGGTACGAGCAGTACTTC
abundance: many; j_gene: TRBJ2-1; len: 16; v_gene: TRBV7-3; d_gene: TRBD2; CDR3aa: CASSLLPAGGNNEQFF; CDR3nt: TGTGCCAGCAGCTTATTGCCAGCGGGAGGGAACAATGAGCAGTTCTTC
abundance: NA; j_gene: TRBJ1-2; len: 15; v_gene: TRBV28; d_gene: NA; CDR3aa: CASSLQQTDMRGYTF; CDR3nt: TGTGCCAGCAGTTTACAACAAACGGACATGCGTGGCTACACCTTC
abundance: NA; j_gene: TRBJ1-1; len: 13; v_gene: TRBV20-1; d_gene: NA; CDR3aa: CSATPRGATEAFF; CDR3nt: TGCAGTGCTACCCCCAGGGGTGCGACTGAAGCTTTCTTT
abundance: few; j_gene: TRBJ1-1; len: 15; v_gene: TRBV2; d_gene: NA; CDR3aa: CASSEGLRGGTEAFF; CDR3nt: TGTGCCAGCAGTGAAGGGCTTCGGGGGGGCACTGAAGCTTTCTTT
abundance: NA; j_gene: TRBJ1-1; len: 13; v_gene: TRBV20-1; d_gene: NA; CDR3aa: CSRRAWGNTEAFF; CDR3nt: TGCAGTCGTCGGGCGTGGGGGAACACTGAAGCTTTCTTT
abundance: many; j_gene: TRBJ1-6; len: 16; v_gene: TRBV20-1; d_gene: TRBD1; CDR3aa: CSASHRRDSYNSPLHF; CDR3nt: TGCAGTGCTTCCCACCGCCGGGACAGCTATAATTCACCCCTCCACTTT
abundance: NA; j_gene: TRBJ2-5; len: 17; v_gene: TRBV2; d_gene: TRBD2; CDR3aa: CASRYGGLAGERETQYF; CDR3nt: TGTGCCAGCCGGTATGGGGGACTAGCGGGAGAAAGAGAGACCCAGTACTTC
abundance: many; j_gene: TRBJ1-6; len: 14; v_gene: TRBV18; d_gene: NA; CDR3aa: CASSEIRDNSPLHF; CDR3nt: TGTGCCAGCTCAGAAATCCGGGATAATTCACCCCTCCACTTT
abundance: NA; j_gene: TRBJ2-7; len: 14; v_gene: TRBV7-8; d_gene: NA; CDR3aa: CASSSAPLGGEQYF; CDR3nt: TGTGCCAGCAGCTCCGCCCCCCTCGGCGGCGAGCAGTACTTC
abundance: many; j_gene: TRBJ2-5; len: 14; v_gene: TRBV5-1; d_gene: NA; CDR3aa: CASSWGLGARTQYF; CDR3nt: TGCGCCAGCAGCTGGGGACTTGGGGCCCGGACCCAGTACTTC